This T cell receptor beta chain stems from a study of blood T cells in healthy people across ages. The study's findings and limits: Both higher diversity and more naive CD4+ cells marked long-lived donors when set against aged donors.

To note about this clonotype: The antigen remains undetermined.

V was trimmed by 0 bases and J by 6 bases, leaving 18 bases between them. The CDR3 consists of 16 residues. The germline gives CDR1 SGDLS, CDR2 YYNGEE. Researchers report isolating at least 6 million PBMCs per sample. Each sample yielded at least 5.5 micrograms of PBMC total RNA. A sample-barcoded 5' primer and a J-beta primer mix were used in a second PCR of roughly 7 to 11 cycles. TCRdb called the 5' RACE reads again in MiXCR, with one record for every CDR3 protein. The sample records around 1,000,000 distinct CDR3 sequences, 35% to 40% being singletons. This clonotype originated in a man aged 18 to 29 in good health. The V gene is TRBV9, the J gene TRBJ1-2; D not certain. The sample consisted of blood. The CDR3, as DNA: TGTGCCAGCAGCGTAGACGTTGTAGGGAGAACCCATGGCTACACCTTC. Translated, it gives CASSVDVVGRTHGYTF.